The following is a T cell receptor (beta chain) sequence with its context. Its antigen is undetermined. Described time point: week 35, safety follow-up. With topical imiquimod, each dose of the vaccine consisted of 300 ug of mutant IDH1 20-mer peptide. CDR3 length equals 10 residues. Per germline, CDR1 DFQATT and CDR2 SNEGSKA (reference sequence). The V end was cut by 6 bases, the J end by 6 bases, with 6 bases between. Libraries were prepared by immunoSEQ multiplex PCR; TCRdb keeps only in-frame clonotypes and omits some of them. The sample holds over 25,000 clones; 79% are singletons and the top ten take about 9.3%. This sample was included in a study of a mutant IDH1 vaccine in newly diagnosed glioma. Across the whole study: Earlier therapy was either radiotherapy, temozolomide, or both, and most got both.

Study observations and caveats: It was roughly 93% of patients that developed vaccine-induced immune responses.

The receptor's source is a woman in her 30s with glioma. Some clones in this sample may be carry-over from other donors' samples. The chain employs TRBV20-1 and TRBJ2-1; D not certain. The sequencing here drew on PBMCs, taken from a glioma patient whose treatment included an IDH1 peptide vaccine. CDR3 loop: CSAASNEQFF. The CDR3 DNA is TGCAGTGCCGCAAGCAATGAGCAGTTCTTC.